The 22 T cell receptor beta chains given below trace back to one sample, sequenced in a study of T cell repertoires in cytomegalovirus infection. Each CDR3 protein gets one entry after TCRdb re-called the reads with MiXCR. The sample comprises more than 150,000 distinct CDR3 sequences, roughly a fifth of which are singletons, and 2.5% to 3% rests with the top ten. Specimen: PBMCs. Receptors originate from a human donor in good health (CMV status not recorded). Some clones in this sample may be carry-over from other donors' samples.

The rearrangement uses TRBV23-1 and TRBJ2-3; a possible D gene is TRBD2 (6 bases). TRBV23-1 is reported as an ORF; its role is uncertain. Trimming left V 2 bases short and J 4 bases short, with 19 bases between. The CDR3 is 17 residues long. This CDR3 is CASSQTSLAFRSDTQYF. CDR3 nucleotides: TGCGCCAGCAGTCAAACCTCGCTAGCGTTTAGGTCAGATACGCAGTATTTT.

In its sample, this clonotype was seen a few times. The chain employs TRBV20-1 and TRBJ2-5; D gene uncertain. The germline V gene has CDR1 DFQATT and CDR2 SNEGSKA (reference sequence). Between the trimmed V and J ends, which lost 3 bases and 6 bases, there was a span of 14 bases. This CDR3 is built from 13 residues. The DNA for the CDR3 is TGCAGTGCTAGTAGTCAGTCGAGGCAGACCCAGTACTTC. As protein: CSASSQSRQTQYF.

The V gene is TRBV28, the J gene TRBJ2-2; D is possibly TRBD1 or TRBD2 (5 bases each). CDR1 is MDHEN and CDR2 is SYDVKM in the germline V gene. V lost 6 bases, J lost 3 bases, and 14 bases lay in between. The CDR3 runs to 15 residues. In DNA form, the CDR3 reads TGTGCCAGCAGGACCTGGGACCCTTACACCGGGGAGCTGTTTTTT. Translation gives CASRTWDPYTGELFF.

The gene calls are TRBV12-3 or TRBV12-4 and TRBJ2-6; D call uncertain. The CDR3 totals 16 residues. The V gene lost 2 bases and the J gene lost 0 bases, with 8 bases spanning the gap. The CDR3 protein is CASSLNRISGANVLTF. The DNA of the CDR3 is TGTGCCAGCAGTTTAAATAGGATCTCTGGGGCCAACGTCCTGACTTTC.

This clonotype was seen more than once but under ten times. The chain combines TRBV5-6 with TRBJ2-3; TRBD1 might be the D (6 bases). Germline CDR1 is SGHDT and CDR2 is YYEEEE. This CDR3 has 15 amino acids. V gave up 0 bases and J gave up 2 bases, with 10 bases separating them. The CDR3 sequence: CASSLDRQDTDTQYF. The DNA for the CDR3 is TGTGCCAGCAGCTTGGACAGACAGGACACAGATACGCAGTATTTT.

The V and J genes are TRBV2 and TRBJ1-5; D is possibly TRBD1 (6 bases). This CDR3 spans 15 amino acids. Trimming shortened V by 6 bases and J by 1 base, and 13 bases separated the two germline ends. Germline V gene data show CDR1 as SNHLY and CDR2 as FYNNEI. CDR3 in amino acids: CASRNRTASNQPQHF. The CDR3 DNA follows: TGTGCCAGCAGAAATCGGACAGCCAGCAATCAGCCCCAGCATTTT.

This clonotype has only a few counts. The chain joins TRBV25-1 to TRBJ2-7, with D unclear. CDR1 MGHDK and CDR2 SYGVNS come from the germline V gene. The CDR3 length is 15 residues. V lost 3 bases and J lost 1, with 13 bases in between. In nucleotides, the CDR3 is TGTGCCAGCAGTGACTCCCCGCGCAATTCCTACGAGCAGTACTTC. Amino acids: CASSDSPRNSYEQYF.

This clonotype is labeled as medium-sized. The J gene is TRBJ1-4, the V gene TRBV7-2; 8 bases fit TRBD1. CDR3 length: 16 residues. Germline trimming cut 5 bases from V and 8 bases from J; bases unmatched to any gene: 13. From germline, CDR1 is SGHTA and CDR2 FQGNSA. The CDR3: CASSQSSGGVGEKLFF. CDR3 bases: TGTGCCAGCAGCCAGAGTTCAGGGGGCGTCGGAGAAAAACTGTTTTTT.

This clonotype was counted ten times or more. The rearrangement joins TRBV7-9 to TRBJ2-7; TRBD2 aligns across 13 bases. V was clipped by 5 bases and J by 2 bases; unmatched bases: 9. The CDR3 loop spans 17 amino acids. Germline lookup yields CDR1 SEHNR and CDR2 FQNEAQ (reference sequence). DNA of the CDR3: TGTGCCAGCAGCCTCTCCGGGACTAGCGGGAAAGCCTACGAGCAGTACTTC. Its translation is CASSLSGTSGKAYEQYF.

This clonotype was seen at least ten times. J is TRBJ2-1 and V is TRBV7-3; D might be TRBD1 (5 bases). The length of the CDR3 is 16 residues. The germline gives CDR1 SGHTA, CDR2 FQGTGA. Trimming cost V 1 base and J 3 bases, with 13 bases left between them. CDR3 loop: CASSLNFRQGYNEQFF. Written as DNA, the CDR3 is TGTGCCAGCAGCTTAAACTTCAGGCAGGGCTACAATGAGCAGTTCTTC.

This clonotype was detected only a few times. V and J are TRBV18 and TRBJ2-7, with D unresolved. In germline, CDR1 is KGHSH, CDR2 LQKENI. The V end lost 0 bases, the J end lost 2 bases, and 11 bases lay between the germline ends. This CDR3 contains 15 residues. Written as DNA, the CDR3 is TGTGCCAGCTCACCACCGGTTAGAACAGCCTACGAGCAGTACTTC. Its translation: CASSPPVRTAYEQYF.

The chain has TRBV20-1 and TRBJ2-2, with 14 bases matching TRBD2. The CDR3 is 19 amino acids. Trimming cost V 6 bases and J 6 bases; bases outside gene matches: 18. In germline, CDR1 is DFQATT, CDR2 SNEGSKA (reference sequence). CDR3: CSAKSTPGLAGVVAGELFF. CDR3 DNA: TGCAGTGCCAAATCCACTCCGGGACTAGCGGGAGTTGTCGCCGGGGAGCTGTTTTTT.

In its sample, this clonotype was seen many times. The J gene is TRBJ1-1, the V gene TRBV7-3; D is unclear. The CDR3 loop spans 14 amino acids. V lost 5 bases and J lost 1, with 11 bases in between. Germline V gene data show CDR1 as SGHTA and CDR2 as FQGTGA. DNA for the CDR3: TGTGCCAGCAGCCCGGGTGTGGAGAACACTGAAGCTTTCTTT. This gives the protein CASSPGVENTEAFF.

The sample holds many counts of this clonotype. The J gene is TRBJ1-4, the V gene TRBV11-3; D is unresolved. CDR1 is SGHNT, CDR2 YENEEA, per germline. Deletions cut 5 bases from V and 8 bases from J, with 12 bases between. The CDR3 consists of 13 residues. In DNA, the CDR3 is TGTGCCAGCAGCACGCGAAAGGAAGAAAAACTGTTTTTT. Translation gives CASSTRKEEKLFF.

The J gene is TRBJ1-1, the V gene TRBV23-1; D perhaps matches TRBD1 (5 bases). TRBV23-1 is an ORF; its function is uncertain. There are 19 residues in the CDR3. V was pared by 2 bases and J by 4 bases, with 26 bases between. The CDR3 spells CASSQPYRDEDGRVTEAFF. The CDR3 DNA sequence: TGCGCCAGCAGTCAACCTTACCGGGACGAGGACGGCCGGGTCACTGAAGCTTTCTTT.

This clonotype was detected only a few times. The V call is TRBV7-2, the J call TRBJ2-7, with 9 nucleotides matching TRBD2. This CDR3 has 17 residues. Losses at the gene ends were 6 bases for V and 0 bases for J; bases not matched to a gene: 12. CDR1 SGHTA and CDR2 FQGNSA come from the germline V gene. DNA of the CDR3: TGTGCCAGCAGTGCGGGGGGGGGTGGCGGAAGCTCCTACGAGCAGTACTTC. Amino acids: CASSAGGGGGSSYEQYF.

This clonotype was detected a few times. The chain is built from TRBV14 and TRBJ1-1; D may be TRBD1 (5 bases). CDR3 length equals 15 residues. Germline V lookup: CDR1 SGHDN, CDR2 FVKESK. The V gene lost 8 bases and the J gene lost 6 bases, with 22 bases spanning the gap. The CDR3 nucleotides read TGTGCCAGCTTCCCCGACAGTCGGAGAACGGCTGAAGCTTTCTTT. Amino acid sequence: CASFPDSRRTAEAFF.

Many counts were recorded for this clonotype. The chain recombines TRBV5-6 with TRBJ2-7; the D gene is possibly TRBD1 (7 bases). V lost 4 bases to trimming and J lost 2 bases, with 16 bases between them. Germline-derived CDR1 and CDR2 are SGHDT and YYEEEE. The CDR3 spans 15 residues. For the CDR3, the DNA is TGTGCCAGCAGCGAACGAACAGGGGAGGCCTACGAGCAGTACTTC. It codes for CASSERTGEAYEQYF. Using reference TRBV5-6 and TRBJ2-7 for the parts outside the CDR3, the full variable domain is DAGVTQSPTHLIKTRGQQVTLRCSPKSGHDTVSWYQQALGQGPQFIFQYYEEEERQRGNFPDRFSGHQFPNYSSELNVNALLLGDSALYLCASSERTGEAYEQYFGPGTRLTVT.

This clonotype has a count of ten or more. The chain carries TRBV7-6 and TRBJ2-3; maybe TRBD2 (5 bases). Deletions cut 1 base from V and 5 bases from J, with 16 bases between. Germline CDR1 SGHVS, CDR2 FNYEAQ. The CDR3 contains 16 residues. The CDR3 loop reads CASSLVETTIGDTQYF. The CDR3 region has the DNA TGTGCCAGCAGCTTAGTTGAGACTACTATCGGAGATACGCAGTATTTT.

Concerning this clonotype: A much larger clone lies one base from this, so it may be a read error. This sequence joins TRBV28 and TRBJ2-7; D possibly corresponds to TRBD2 (6 bases). This CDR3 has 15 amino acids. Trimming removed 6 bases from V and 4 bases from J, with 19 bases in between. Germline-derived CDR1 and CDR2 are MDHEN and SYDVKM. CDR3 coding DNA: TGTGCCAGCAGCTCTACTAGCAGGAGAGGGTACGAGCAGTACTTC. It translates to CASSSTSRRGYEQYF.

The rearrangement links TRBV7-1 to TRBJ1-1, with a possible D match to TRBD1 (5 bases). TRBV7-1 is an ORF for which the function is uncertain. The V gene lost 7 bases and the J gene lost 1 base, with 13 bases spanning the gap. This CDR3 has 14 amino acids. The CDR3 nucleotides are TGTGCCAGCACCCTCTGGGGGGAGAACACTGAAGCTTTCTTT. Translation: CASTLWGENTEAFF.

As to this clonotype: A read error may explain this, as a much larger clone is one base away. Here the CDR3 DNA reads TGTGCCACCAGCAGAGCGACGGGAGGGAGCACTGAAGCTTTCTTT. Translated: CATSRATGGSTEAFF. V usage is TRBV15 and J usage is TRBJ1-1, with unresolved D. Germline CDR1 reads LNHNV; CDR2 reads YYDKDF (reference sequence). The CDR3 contains 15 residues. V dropped 1 base and J dropped 4 bases, with 13 bases sitting between them.